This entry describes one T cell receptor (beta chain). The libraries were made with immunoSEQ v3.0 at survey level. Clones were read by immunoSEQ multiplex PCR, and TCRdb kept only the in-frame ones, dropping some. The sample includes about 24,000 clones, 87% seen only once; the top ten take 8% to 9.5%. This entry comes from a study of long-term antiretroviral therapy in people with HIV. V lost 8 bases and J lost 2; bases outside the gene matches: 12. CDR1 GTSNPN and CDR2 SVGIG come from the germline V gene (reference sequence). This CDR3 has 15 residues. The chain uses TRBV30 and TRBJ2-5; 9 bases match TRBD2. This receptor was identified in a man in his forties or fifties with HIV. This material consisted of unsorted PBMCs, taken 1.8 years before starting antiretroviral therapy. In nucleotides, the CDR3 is TGTGCCCTTGGGAGCGGGGGGCTGGGTCAAGAGACCCAGTACTTC. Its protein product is CALGSGGLGQETQYF.